This TCR beta chain originates from a study of cytomegalovirus exposure and HLA in healthy donors. Whole-study results and caveats: In a later analysis, the majority of CMV-associated beta chains seemingly showed HLA restriction. Investigators reported 150 to 200 TCR beta chains as tied to cytomegalovirus.

There are 13 residues in the CDR3. The ends were cut back, 5 bases at V and 4 bases at J, with 11 bases in the middle. CDR1 and CDR2 from the germline V gene are SGHTA and FQGNSA. Regarding this clone: Its antigen is not identified.

In the PCR, 60 Vbeta and 13 Jbeta primers were used. Sequenced by immunoSEQ multiplex PCR; TCRdb stores in-frame clones only, minus some. The sample includes roughly 200,000 clones, roughly 13% seen only once; the top ten take approximately 8.3%. This receptor was obtained from a man aged 50-59 years in good health and CMV-seropositive. The sequenced sample consisted of PBMCs. The V gene is TRBV7-2, the J gene TRBJ1-2; D perhaps matches TRBD1 (5 bases). CDR3 sequence reads: CASSQAGTYGYTF. As DNA, the CDR3 is TGTGCCAGCAGCCAGGCGGGGACCTATGGCTACACCTTC. Full variable domain (remainder filled in from reference TRBV7-2 and TRBJ1-2): GAGVSQSPSNKVTEKGKDVELRCDPISGHTALYWYRQSLGQGLEFLIYFQGNSAPDKSGLPSDRFSAERTGGSVSTLTIQRTQQEDSAVYLCASSQAGTYGYTFGSGTRLTVV.